This T cell receptor beta chain is drawn from a study of beta chain features in type 1 diabetes. Study-wide points: Patients with Type 1 diabetes showed moderately but significantly shorter TCRB CDR3s in all four CD4+ subsets.

This clone was seen only a few times. Its antigen remains unidentified. Unmatched junction bases numbered 12, after V lost 3 bases and J lost 4 bases. The length of the CDR3 is 16 residues. Germline loops: CDR1 MGHDK, CDR2 SYGVNS. The sequenced template was cDNA made from the entire isolated RNA. Data came from immunoSEQ multiplex PCR; TCRdb stores just in-frame clones and leaves some out. The data show about 230,000 clones, 16% seen once. The sequencing sample was made of naive CD4+ T cells from blood. This TCR was recovered from a man aged 25-45 years with type 1 diabetes. The chain combines TRBV25-1 with TRBJ2-7, with TRBD2 matching over 7 bases. The CDR3 DNA sequence: TGTGCCAGCAGTGACCGTAGGCGCGGGAGAGGGTACGAGCAGTACTTC. Amino acid sequence: CASSDRRRGRGYEQYF.